This TCR beta chain appears in the sequencing data of a study of beta chain features in type 1 diabetes. V was pared by 5 bases and J by 1 base, with 12 bases between. The CDR3 consists of 15 residues. Per the germline V gene, CDR1 is SGDLS and CDR2 is YYNGEE. Expressed TCRB transcripts were sequenced because the isolated RNA had all been reverse transcribed beforehand. The protocol was immunoSEQ multiplex PCR, while the TCRdb copy is restricted to in-frame clones and leaves out a portion. Of some 240,000 clones listed, roughly 17% are singletons. This clone was counted between two and nine times. What it binds is not known. General observations from the study: Shorter TCRB CDR3s, moderately but significantly so, were found in Type 1 diabetes patients in all four CD4+ subsets.

Sequencing used naive CD4+ T cells from blood. The chain joins TRBV9 to TRBJ2-2, with unresolved D. The source of this sequence is a man under 40 with type 1 diabetes. CDR3 loop: CASRRTDLNTGELFF. CDR3 bases: TGTGCCAGCAGACGGACGGATCTGAACACCGGGGAGCTGTTTTTT.